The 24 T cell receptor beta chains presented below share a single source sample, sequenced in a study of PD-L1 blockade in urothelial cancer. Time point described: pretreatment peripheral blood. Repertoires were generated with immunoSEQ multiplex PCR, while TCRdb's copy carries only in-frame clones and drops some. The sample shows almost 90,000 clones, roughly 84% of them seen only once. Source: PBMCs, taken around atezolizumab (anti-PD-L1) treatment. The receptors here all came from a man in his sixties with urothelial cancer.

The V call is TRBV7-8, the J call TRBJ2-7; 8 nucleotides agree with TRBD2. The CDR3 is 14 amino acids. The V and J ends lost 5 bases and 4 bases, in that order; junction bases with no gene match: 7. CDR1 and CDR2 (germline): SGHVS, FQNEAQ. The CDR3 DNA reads TGTGCCAGCAGCCCCGGACTAGCCTCGTACGAGCAGTACTTC. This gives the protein CASSPGLASYEQYF.

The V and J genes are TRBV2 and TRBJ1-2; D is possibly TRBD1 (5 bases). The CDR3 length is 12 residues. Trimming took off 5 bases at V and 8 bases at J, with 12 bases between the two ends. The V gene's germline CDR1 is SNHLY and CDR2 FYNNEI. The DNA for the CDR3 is TGTGCCAGCAGTTCAGGGTCTAAAGGCTACACCTTC. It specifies CASSSGSKGYTF.

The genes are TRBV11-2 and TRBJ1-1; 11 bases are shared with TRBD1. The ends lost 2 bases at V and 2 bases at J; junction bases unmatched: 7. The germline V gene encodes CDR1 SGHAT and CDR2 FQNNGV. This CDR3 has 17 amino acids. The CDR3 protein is CASSLMLGQGDNTEAFF. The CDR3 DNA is TGTGCCAGCAGCTTAATGCTGGGACAGGGGGACAACACTGAAGCTTTCTTT.

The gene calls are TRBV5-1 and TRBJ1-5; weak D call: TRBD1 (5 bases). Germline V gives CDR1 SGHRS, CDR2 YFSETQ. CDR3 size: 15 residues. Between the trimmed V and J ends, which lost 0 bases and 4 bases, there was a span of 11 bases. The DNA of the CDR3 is TGCGCCAGCAGCTTGGGGCCACAGGAGAATCAGCCCCAGCATTTT. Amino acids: CASSLGPQENQPQHF.

The CDR3 coding sequence is TGTGCCAGCAGCTTCCGAGGACAGGGTAACACTGAAGCTTTCTTT. Its translation is CASSFRGQGNTEAFF. The chain recombines TRBV11-2 with TRBJ1-1; 8 nucleotides match TRBD1. The CDR3 spans 15 residues. Germline trimming cut 3 bases from V and 2 bases from J; bases unmatched to any gene: 5. Germline V lookup: CDR1 SGHAT, CDR2 FQNNGV.

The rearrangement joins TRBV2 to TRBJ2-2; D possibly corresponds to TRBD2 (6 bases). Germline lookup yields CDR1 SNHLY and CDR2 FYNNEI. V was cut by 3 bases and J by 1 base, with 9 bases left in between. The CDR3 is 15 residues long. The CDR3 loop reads CASSDWRGNTGELFF. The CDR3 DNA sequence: TGTGCCAGCAGTGATTGGCGGGGGAACACCGGGGAGCTGTTTTTT.

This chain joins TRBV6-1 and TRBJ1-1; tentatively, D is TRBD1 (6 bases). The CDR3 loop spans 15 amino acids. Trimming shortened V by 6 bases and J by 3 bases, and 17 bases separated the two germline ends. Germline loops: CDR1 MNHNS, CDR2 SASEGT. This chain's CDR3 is CASRLTGSMDTEAFF. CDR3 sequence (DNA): TGTGCCAGCAGACTCACAGGGAGTATGGACACTGAAGCTTTCTTT.

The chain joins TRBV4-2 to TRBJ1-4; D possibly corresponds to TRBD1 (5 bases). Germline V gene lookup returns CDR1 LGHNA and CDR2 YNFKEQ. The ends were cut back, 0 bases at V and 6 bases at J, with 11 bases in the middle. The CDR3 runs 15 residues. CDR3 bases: TGTGCCAGCAGCCAAGATGCGGGGGGTGATGAAAAACTGTTTTTT. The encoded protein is CASSQDAGGDEKLFF.

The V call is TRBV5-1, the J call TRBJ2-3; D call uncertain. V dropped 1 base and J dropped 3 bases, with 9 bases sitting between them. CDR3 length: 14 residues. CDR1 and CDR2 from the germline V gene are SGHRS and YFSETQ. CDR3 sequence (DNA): TGCGCCAGCAGCTTGTGGGCCGAAACAGATACGCAGTATTTT. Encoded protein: CASSLWAETDTQYF. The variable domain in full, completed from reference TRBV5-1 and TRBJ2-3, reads KAGVTQTPRYLIKTRGQQVTLSCSPISGHRSVSWYQQTPGQGLQFLFEYFSETQRNKGNFPGRFSGRQFSNSRSEMNVSTLELGDSALYLCASSLWAETDTQYFGPGTRLTVL.

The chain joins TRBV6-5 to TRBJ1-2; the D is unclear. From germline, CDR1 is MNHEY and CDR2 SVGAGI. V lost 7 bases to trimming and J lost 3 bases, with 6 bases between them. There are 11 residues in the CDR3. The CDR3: CASTGHYGYTF. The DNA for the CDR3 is TGTGCCAGCACTGGGCACTATGGCTACACCTTC.

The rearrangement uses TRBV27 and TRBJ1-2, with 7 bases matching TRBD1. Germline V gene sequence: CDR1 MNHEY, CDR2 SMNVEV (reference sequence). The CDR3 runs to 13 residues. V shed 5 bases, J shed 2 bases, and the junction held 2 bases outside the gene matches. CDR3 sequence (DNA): TGTGCCAGCAGTAGGACAGGAAACTATGGCTACACCTTC. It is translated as CASSRTGNYGYTF.

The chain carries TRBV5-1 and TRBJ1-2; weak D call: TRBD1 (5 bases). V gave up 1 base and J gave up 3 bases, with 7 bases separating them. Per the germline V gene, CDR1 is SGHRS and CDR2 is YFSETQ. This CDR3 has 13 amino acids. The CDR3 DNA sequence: TGCGCCAGCAGCTTGTTGACAGACTATGGCTACACCTTC. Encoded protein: CASSLLTDYGYTF.

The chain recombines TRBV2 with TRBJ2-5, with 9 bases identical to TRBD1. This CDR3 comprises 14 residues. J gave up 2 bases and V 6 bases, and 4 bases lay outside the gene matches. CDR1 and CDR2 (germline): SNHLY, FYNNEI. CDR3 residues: CASRPGTGQETQYF. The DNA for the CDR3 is TGTGCCAGCAGACCGGGGACAGGGCAAGAGACCCAGTACTTC.

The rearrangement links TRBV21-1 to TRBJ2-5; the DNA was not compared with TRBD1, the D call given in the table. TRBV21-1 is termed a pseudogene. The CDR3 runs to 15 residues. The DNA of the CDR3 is TGTGCCAGCAGCGCCAGGGGGCGGAGGGAAGAGACCCAGTACTTC. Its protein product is CASSARGRREETQYF.

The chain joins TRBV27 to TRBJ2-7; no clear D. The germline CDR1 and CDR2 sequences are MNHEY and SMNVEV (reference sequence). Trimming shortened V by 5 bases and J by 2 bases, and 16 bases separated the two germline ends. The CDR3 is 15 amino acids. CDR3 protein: CASSLKDTATYEQYF. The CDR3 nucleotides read TGTGCCAGCAGTCTCAAAGACACTGCGACCTACGAGCAGTACTTC.

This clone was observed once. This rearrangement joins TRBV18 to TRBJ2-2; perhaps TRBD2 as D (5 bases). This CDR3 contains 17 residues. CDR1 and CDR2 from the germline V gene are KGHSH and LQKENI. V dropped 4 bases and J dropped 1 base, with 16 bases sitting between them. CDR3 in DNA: TGTGCCAGCTCACGCGGCAGCGACTACCTGAACACCGGGGAGCTGTTTTTT. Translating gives CASSRGSDYLNTGELFF.

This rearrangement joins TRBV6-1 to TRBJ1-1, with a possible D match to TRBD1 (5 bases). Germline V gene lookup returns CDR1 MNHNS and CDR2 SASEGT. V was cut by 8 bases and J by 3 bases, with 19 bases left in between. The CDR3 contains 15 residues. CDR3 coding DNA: TGTGCCAGCTGCTGGACACCTCAAATGGACACTGAAGCTTTCTTT. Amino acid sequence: CASCWTPQMDTEAFF.

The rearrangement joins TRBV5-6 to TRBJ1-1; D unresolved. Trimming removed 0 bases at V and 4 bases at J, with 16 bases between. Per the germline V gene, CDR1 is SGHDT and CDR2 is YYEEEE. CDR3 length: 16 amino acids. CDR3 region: CASSLARTRMGTEAFF. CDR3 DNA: TGTGCCAGCAGCTTGGCCCGGACTCGGATGGGCACTGAAGCTTTCTTT.

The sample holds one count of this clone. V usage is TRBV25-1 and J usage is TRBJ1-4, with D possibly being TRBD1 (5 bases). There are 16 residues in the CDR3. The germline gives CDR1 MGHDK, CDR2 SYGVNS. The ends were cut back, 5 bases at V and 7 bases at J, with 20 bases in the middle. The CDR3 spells CASSRGGRGGSEKLFF. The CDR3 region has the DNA TGTGCCAGCAGTCGGGGGGGAAGAGGCGGATCTGAAAAACTGTTTTTT.

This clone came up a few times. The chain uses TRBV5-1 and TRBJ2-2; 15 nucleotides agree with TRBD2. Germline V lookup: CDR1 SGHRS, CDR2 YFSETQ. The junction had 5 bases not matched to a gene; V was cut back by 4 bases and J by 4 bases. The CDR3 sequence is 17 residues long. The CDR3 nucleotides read TGCGCCAGCAGCGGCGGGACTAGCGGGGGGTTCACCGGGGAGCTGTTTTTT. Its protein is CASSGGTSGGFTGELFF.

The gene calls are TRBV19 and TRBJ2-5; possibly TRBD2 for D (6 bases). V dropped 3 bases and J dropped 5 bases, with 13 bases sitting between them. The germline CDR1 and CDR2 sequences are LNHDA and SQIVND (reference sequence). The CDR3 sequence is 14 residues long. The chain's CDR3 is CASSILGGEETQYF. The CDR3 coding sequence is TGTGCCAGTAGTATTCTCGGGGGAGAGGAGACCCAGTACTTC. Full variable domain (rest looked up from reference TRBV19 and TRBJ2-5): DGGITQSPKYLFRKEGQNVTLSCEQNLNHDAMYWYRQDPGQGLRLIYYSQIVNDFQKGDIAEGYSVSREKKESFPLTVTSAQKNPTAFYLCASSILGGEETQYFGPGTRLLVL.

The CDR3 reads CASSARRGSSYNEQFF. The CDR3 DNA follows: TGTGCCAGCAGCGCCCGAAGGGGGAGCTCCTACAATGAGCAGTTCTTC. The rearrangement links TRBV9 to TRBJ2-1; possible D gene TRBD1, 6 bases. V was cut by 3 bases and J by 0 bases, with 13 bases left in between. CDR1 and CDR2 from the germline V gene are SGDLS and YYNGEE. CDR3 size: 16 residues.

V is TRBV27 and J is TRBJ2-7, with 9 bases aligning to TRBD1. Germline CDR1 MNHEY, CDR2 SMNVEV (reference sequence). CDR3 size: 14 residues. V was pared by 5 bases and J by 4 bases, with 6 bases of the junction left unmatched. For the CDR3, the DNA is TGTGCCAGCAGTCACCGGGACAGGGTATACGAGCAGTACTTC. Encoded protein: CASSHRDRVYEQYF.

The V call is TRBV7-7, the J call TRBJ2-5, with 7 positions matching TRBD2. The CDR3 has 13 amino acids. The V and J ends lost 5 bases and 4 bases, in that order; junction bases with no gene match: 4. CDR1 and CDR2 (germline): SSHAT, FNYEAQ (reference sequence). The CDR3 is CASSSGKGETQYF. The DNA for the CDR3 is TGTGCCAGCAGCAGCGGGAAGGGAGAGACCCAGTACTTC.